This TCR beta chain is drawn from a study of blood T cell repertoires in COVID-19. The wider study: COVID-19 samples collected from the United States, Italy and Spain covered acute and convalescent phases.

The germline V gene encodes CDR1 LGHDT and CDR2 YNNKEL (reference sequence). This CDR3 comprises 19 residues. The V and J ends lost 0 bases and 0 bases respectively, with 18 bases between them. The repertoire was sequenced with immunoSEQ multiplex PCR; TCRdb's copy has only in-frame clones and lacks some. Of 60,000 or so clones detected, just under 90% appear once; the ten largest clones hold around 8%. The material sequenced was peripheral blood. The sequence was obtained from a human donor with active COVID-19. The donor label of this sample is uncertain. The genes are TRBV3-1 (or the pseudogene TRBV3-2) and TRBJ1-3; D not certain. The CDR3 here is CASSQDLLLTAHSGNTIYF. CDR3 DNA sequence: TGTGCCAGCAGCCAAGACTTGTTACTAACTGCTCACTCTGGAAACACCATATATTTT.